The clone carrying this T cell receptor beta chain was detected ten times or more. Its target is unknown. The data are from a study of T-cell reconstitution after alpha-beta-depleted transplantation in children. V gave up 10 bases and J gave up 4 bases, with 17 bases separating them. The CDR3 extends over 14 amino acids. CDR1 is SNHLY, CDR2 FYNNEI, per germline. Molecular barcoding with unique molecular identifiers was used for the TCRbeta library. Via MiXCR, TCRdb re-called the PCR reads, giving one row per CDR3 protein. The table has fewer than 35,000 distinct CDR3 sequences, roughly 6.7% seen once. General study points: The study reportedly traced alpha-beta T cells about two months after transplant to several hundred expanded graft clones.

The origin of this receptor is a child under two years old who had a stem cell transplant for acute myeloid leukemia, so the T cells may come from the graft donor. This chain uses TRBV2 with TRBJ2-4; tentatively, D is TRBD2 (5 bases). The sample consisted of peripheral blood, taken 60 days after TCRalphabeta/CD19-depleted stem cell transplant. CDR3 nucleotide sequence: TGTGCCACCCTGGGGAGCAGTCGGAAAAACATTCAGTACTTC. Translation gives CATLGSSRKNIQYF.